One and the same sample provided the 3 T cell receptor beta chains below, sequenced in a study of glioma-infiltrating T cells after dendritic cell vaccination listed by TCRdb under 2016. Library construction relied on the immunoSEQ multiplex PCR assay. As stored in TCRdb, this immuneACCESS dataset retains in-frame rearrangements with V and J assigned. A fraction of the clones does not appear; measured against another copy, unresolved V genes explain less than half of the discrepancy, and the remainder lacks a known reason. Across this sample there are 91,000 or so clones, with around 80% seen only once. Approximately 5.5% of the sample is taken by the ten largest. In the paper's terms, the time point label means: after dendritic cell vaccination, including at tumor progression/relapse. Sequences were derived from blood, sampled after dendritic cell vaccination. The receptors come from a human donor with glioblastoma.

This chain links TRBV5-1 with TRBJ2-7; 12 nucleotides align to TRBD2. The CDR3 extends over 16 amino acids. Germline CDR1 reads SGHRS; CDR2 reads YFSETQ. The V and J ends lost 3 bases and 7 bases, in that order; junction bases with no gene match: 11. The CDR3 DNA sequence: TGCGCCAGCAGCTGGTACACTAGCGGGGGGACAAGGGAGCAGTACTTC. Translated, it gives CASSWYTSGGTREQYF.

This chain links TRBV6-1 with TRBJ1-2; maybe TRBD1 (6 bases). Germline CDR1 and CDR2: MNHNS and SASEGT. CDR3 length: 13 residues. V was pared by 11 bases and J by 1 base, with 14 bases between. The CDR3 here is CAGGRDINYGYTF. The CDR3 DNA reads as TGTGCCGGAGGTCGGGACATTAACTATGGCTACACCTTC.

The genes are TRBV11-2 and TRBJ2-2; 7 nucleotides agree with TRBD1. The junction had 5 bases not matched to a gene; V was cut back by 0 bases and J by 1 base. The germline V gene encodes CDR1 SGHAT and CDR2 FQNNGV. This CDR3 is 17 amino acids long. The CDR3 spells CASSLDSDRMNTGELFF. CDR3 sequence (DNA): TGTGCCAGCAGCTTAGACTCGGACAGGATGAACACCGGGGAGCTGTTTTTT.